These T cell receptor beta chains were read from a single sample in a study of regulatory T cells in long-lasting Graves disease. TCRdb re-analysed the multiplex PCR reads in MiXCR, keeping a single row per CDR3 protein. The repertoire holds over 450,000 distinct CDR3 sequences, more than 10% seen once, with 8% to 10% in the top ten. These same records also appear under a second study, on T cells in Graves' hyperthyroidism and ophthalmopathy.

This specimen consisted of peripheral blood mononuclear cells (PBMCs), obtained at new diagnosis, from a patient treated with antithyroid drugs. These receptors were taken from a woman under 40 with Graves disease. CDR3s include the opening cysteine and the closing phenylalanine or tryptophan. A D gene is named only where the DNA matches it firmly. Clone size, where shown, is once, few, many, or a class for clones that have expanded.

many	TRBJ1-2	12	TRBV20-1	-	TGCAGTGCGGGGGGTCATCGAAAAGGCTACACCTTC	CSAGGHRKGYTF
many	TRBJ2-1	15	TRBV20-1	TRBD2	TGCAGTGCCTTGACTAGCGGGAGAACCTACAATGAGCAGTTCTTC	CSALTSGRTYNEQFF
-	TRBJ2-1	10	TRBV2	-	TGTGCCAGCAGTGAGGAGGAGCAGTTCTTC	CASSEEEQFF
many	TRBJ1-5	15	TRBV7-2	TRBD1	TGTGCCAGCAGCTTAGACAGGGGGATTGGTCAGCCCCAGCATTTT	CASSLDRGIGQPQHF
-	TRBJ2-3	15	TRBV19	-	TGTGCCAGTAGTCTCGACCCCCAGGGGACAGATACGCAGTATTTT	CASSLDPQGTDTQYF
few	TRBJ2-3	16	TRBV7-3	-	TGTGCCAGCGACCCCCCTCTCCAGCCCGTCACAGATACGCAGTATTTT	CASDPPLQPVTDTQYF
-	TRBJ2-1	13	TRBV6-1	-	TGTGCCAGCAGTGATTCGGCTACAAATGAGCAGTTCTTC	CASSDSATNEQFF
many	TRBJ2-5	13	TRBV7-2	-	TGTGCCAGCAGCTTAGCGCAGGGAGAGACCCAGTACTTC	CASSLAQGETQYF
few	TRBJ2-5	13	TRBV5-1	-	TGCGCCAGCAGCGGTGGAGGGGTCGAGACCCAGTACTTC	CASSGGGVETQYF
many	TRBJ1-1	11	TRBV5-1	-	TGCGCCAGCAGGGCTGAGGGTGAAGCTTTCTTT	CASRAEGEAFF
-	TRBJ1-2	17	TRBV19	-	TGTGCCAGTAGTATTTGGAACAGGGCGCCAGCTAACTATGGCTACACCTTC	CASSIWNRAPANYGYTF
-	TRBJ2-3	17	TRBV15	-	TGTGCCACCAGCAGAGCAAGTGGGGGCGCGTGGACAGATACGCAGTATTTT	CATSRASGGAWTDTQYF
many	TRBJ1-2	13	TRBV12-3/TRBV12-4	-	TGTGCCAGCACCCGGACGACTACCTATGGCTACACCTTC	CASTRTTTYGYTF
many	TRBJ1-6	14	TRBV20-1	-	TGCAGTGCTAGTTCAGGATTCTATAATTCACCCCTCCACTTT	CSASSGFYNSPLHF
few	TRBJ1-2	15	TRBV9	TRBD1	TGTGCCAGCAGCGGGGGACAGGGAGTTGACTATGGCTACACCTTC	CASSGGQGVDYGYTF
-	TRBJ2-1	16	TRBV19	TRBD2	TGTGCCAGTAGTATACTCTCAGGCGGGAGTTTCGATGAGCAGTTCTTC	CASSILSGGSFDEQFF
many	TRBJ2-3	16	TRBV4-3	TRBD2	TGCGCCAGCAGCCTCTGGACTAGCGGGAGGGAGGATACGCAGTATTTT	CASSLWTSGREDTQYF
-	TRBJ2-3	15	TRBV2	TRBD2	TGTGCCAGCTTATCCCTAGCGGGGGGCACAGATACGCAGTATTTT	CASLSLAGGTDTQYF
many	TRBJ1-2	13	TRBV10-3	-	TGTGCCATCAGTGTGGAACAGGCCTATGGCTACACCTTC	CAISVEQAYGYTF
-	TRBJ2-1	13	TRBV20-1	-	TGCAGTGCTAGAATCAACGGGGTCGGTGAGCAGTTCTTC	CSARINGVGEQFF
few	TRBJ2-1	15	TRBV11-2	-	TGTGCCAGCAGTTCGACCCACACCTCCTACAATGAGCAGTTCTTC	CASSSTHTSYNEQFF
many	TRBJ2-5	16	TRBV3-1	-	TGTGCCAGCAGCCAATTATCTTGGAAGGGCGAAGAGACCCAGTACTTC	CASSQLSWKGEETQYF
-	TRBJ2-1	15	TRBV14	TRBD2	TGTGCCAGCAGCCAACTCGGGACTAGCGGGATGCGGCAGTTCTTC	CASSQLGTSGMRQFF
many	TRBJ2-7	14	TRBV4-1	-	TGCGCCAGCAGCCCCCGTAGCTACGCCTACGAGCAGTACTTC	CASSPRSYAYEQYF
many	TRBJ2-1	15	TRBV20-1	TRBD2	TGCAGTGCTGCTAGCGGGCCCAGCTCCTACAATGAGCAGTTCTTC	CSAASGPSSYNEQFF
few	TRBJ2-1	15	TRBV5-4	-	TGTGCCAGCCGTGATACCGGGACACTCTACAATGAGCAGTTCTTC	CASRDTGTLYNEQFF
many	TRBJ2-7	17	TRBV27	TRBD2	TGTGCCAGCAGTCCGCTAGCGGGAGGGAAGAGCTCCTACGAGCAGTACTTC	CASSPLAGGKSSYEQYF
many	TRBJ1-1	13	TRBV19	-	TGTGCCACCACCCTGGGGGGCTGGGGTGGAGCTTTCTTT	CATTLGGWGGAFF
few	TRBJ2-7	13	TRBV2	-	TGTGCCAGCAGGAGGGAAGGGACCTACGAGCAGTACTTC	CASRREGTYEQYF
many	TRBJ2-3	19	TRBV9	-	TGTGCCAGCAGCCCACGGATAGGAATGGCGGGACCCCGGACAGATACGCAGTATTTT	CASSPRIGMAGPRTDTQYF
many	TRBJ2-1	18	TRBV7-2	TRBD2	TGTGCCAGCAGCTTAGCCGGACTAGCGGGAGGGCCCTACAATGAGCAGTTCTTC	CASSLAGLAGGPYNEQFF
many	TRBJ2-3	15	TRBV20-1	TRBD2	TGCAGTGCCCCCGGACTAGTTCGGAGCACAGATACGCAGTATTTT	CSAPGLVRSTDTQYF
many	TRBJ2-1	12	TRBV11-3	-	TGTGCCAGCAGCTTGTCCAGGCATGAGCAGTTCTTC	CASSLSRHEQFF
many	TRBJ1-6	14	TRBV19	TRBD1	TGTGCCAGTAGTCCCCGACAGGGGCGTTCACCCCTCCACTTT	CASSPRQGRSPLHF
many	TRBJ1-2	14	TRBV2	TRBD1	TGTGCCAGCAGACTCGGACAGGGGAACTATGGCTACACCTTC	CASRLGQGNYGYTF
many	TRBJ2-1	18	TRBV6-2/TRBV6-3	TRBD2	TGTGCCAGCAGCCCCGGGACTAGCGGGCGAATAACCTACAATGAGCAGTTCTTC	CASSPGTSGRITYNEQFF
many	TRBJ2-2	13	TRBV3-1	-	TGTGCCAGCAGCTCACACCCAACCGGGGAGCTGTTTTTT	CASSSHPTGELFF
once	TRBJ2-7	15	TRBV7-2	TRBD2	TGTGCCAGCAGCTCTGCCGGGACTAGCGGCTACGAGCAGTACTTC	CASSSAGTSGYEQYF
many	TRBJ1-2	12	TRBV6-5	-	TGTGCCAGCAGTTCCCCGACTTATGGCTACACCTTC	CASSSPTYGYTF
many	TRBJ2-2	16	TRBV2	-	TGTGCCAGCAGTGAACTGGGGGAAGCCGGGGAGGGGGAGCTGTTTTTT	CASSELGEAGEGELFF
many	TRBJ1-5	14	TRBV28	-	TGTGCCAGCAGTTCGGGACGGGCGAATCAGCCCCAGCATTTT	CASSSGRANQPQHF
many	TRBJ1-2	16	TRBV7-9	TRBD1	TGTGCCAGCAGCATGCAGGGGGTGACCGCTAACTATGGCTACACCTTC	CASSMQGVTANYGYTF
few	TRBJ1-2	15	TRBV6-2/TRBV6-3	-	TGTGCCAGCAGTTACGTGAGCGGCTCTAACTATGGCTACACCTTC	CASSYVSGSNYGYTF
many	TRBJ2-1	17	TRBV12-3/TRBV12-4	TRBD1	TGTGCCAGCAGTTTTCTTCCACCGGGACAGGGAGACAATGAGCAGTTCTTC	CASSFLPPGQGDNEQFF
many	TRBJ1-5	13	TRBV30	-	TGTGCCTGGAGTGTGGAGGGGAATCAGCCCCAGCATTTT	CAWSVEGNQPQHF
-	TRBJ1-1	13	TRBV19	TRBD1	TGTGCCAATCGACAGGGGTTGAACACTGAAGCTTTCTTT	CANRQGLNTEAFF
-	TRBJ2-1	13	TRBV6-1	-	TGTGCCAGCAGGGAGTGGTCCTACAATGAGCAGTTCTTC	CASREWSYNEQFF
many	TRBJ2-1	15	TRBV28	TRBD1	TGTGCCAGCAGCCCGGGACAGGGGGCAGTAAATGAGCAGTTCTTC	CASSPGQGAVNEQFF
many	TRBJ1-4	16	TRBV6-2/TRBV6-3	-	TGTGCCAGCAGTTACTCGACGCGGGGAGGAGATGAAAAACTGTTTTTT	CASSYSTRGGDEKLFF
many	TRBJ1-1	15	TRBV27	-	TGTGCCAGCAGTCAATACCCCAGGGGGAACACTGAAGCTTTCTTT	CASSQYPRGNTEAFF